This T cell receptor (beta chain) was identified during a study of neurological immune-mediated disorders. Germline CDR1 and CDR2: DFQATT and SNEGSKA (reference sequence). The junction had 3 bases not matched to a gene; V was cut back by 5 bases and J by 2 bases. The CDR3 extends over 13 amino acids. This clonotype was detected many times. The antigen remains unidentified. Study observations and caveats: Multiple sclerosis patients had less TCR clonal expansion than even healthy controls, unlike HTLV-1-associated myelopathy. The phylogenetic placement of 18 of 34 multiple sclerosis patients' repertoires in one related-CDR3 cluster constitutes a possible signature.

TCRdb used MiXCR to reprocess the 5' RACE reads, holding one entry per CDR3 protein. The sample records roughly 47,000 distinct CDR3 sequences, roughly 4.4% being singletons. The TCR comes from a woman aged 60-75 years with multiple sclerosis. This chain connects TRBV20-1 to TRBJ2-5; 9 positions match TRBD2. Sample: PBMCs. The CDR3 nucleotides read TGCAGTGCTGTAGCGGGGGCACAAGAGACCCAGTACTTC. It specifies CSAVAGAQETQYF.